What follows are 20 T cell receptor beta chains derived from one specimen sequenced in a study of regulatory T cells in long-lasting Graves disease. The time point is: newly diagnosed GD, antithyroid drugs for less than 3 months. The TCR library was prepared using RNA isolated from PBMCs. The authors built TCR beta libraries using iRepertoire HTBI primers and Arm-PCR of CDR3 regions. TCRdb re-called the multiplex PCR reads through MiXCR, storing one row per CDR3 protein. In the table there are fewer than 550,000 distinct CDR3 sequences, 16% of which are singletons. These sequences were also reported in another study, on T cells in Graves' hyperthyroidism and ophthalmopathy.

Specimen: peripheral blood mononuclear cells (PBMCs), collected at new diagnosis, from a patient treated with antithyroid drugs. Every receptor here comes from a woman aged 18-35 years with Graves disease.

This clonotype occurred many times. The chain is built from TRBV3-1 and TRBJ2-7; tentative D call: TRBD1 (5 bases). Germline V gene lookup returns CDR1 LGHDT and CDR2 YNNKEL (reference sequence). V lost 1 base and J lost 2, with 12 bases in between. The CDR3 is 15 residues long. CDR3 sequence: CASSQGVGATYEQYF. DNA for the CDR3: TGTGCCAGCAGCCAAGGGGTAGGGGCCACCTACGAGCAGTACTTC.

This clonotype occurred once. This chain links TRBV7-2 with TRBJ2-5; 11 bases are shared with TRBD2. Germline V gene sequence: CDR1 SGHTA, CDR2 FQGNSA. This CDR3 spans 17 amino acids. Trimming at V came to 4 bases and at J to 3 bases, leaving 10 bases not matched to a gene. The chain's CDR3 is CASSWGSGRAGEETQYF. CDR3 DNA: TGTGCCAGCAGCTGGGGTAGCGGGAGGGCCGGGGAAGAGACCCAGTACTTC.

This clonotype occurred a few times. V usage is TRBV27 and J usage is TRBJ2-7, with a tentative D call TRBD2 (7 bases). The CDR3 is made up of 16 amino acids. CDR1 and CDR2 from the germline V gene are MNHEY and SMNVEV (reference sequence). Trimming took off 2 bases at V and 2 bases at J, with 16 bases between the two ends. The CDR3 sequence: CASSLVGVGGPYEQYF. The DNA for the CDR3 is TGTGCCAGCAGTTTAGTGGGGGTCGGGGGGCCCTACGAGCAGTACTTC.

The V call is TRBV18, the J call TRBJ2-5, with TRBD1 as a possible D gene (5 bases). The CDR3 loop spans 15 amino acids. Trimming took 1 base from V and 3 from J, leaving 12 bases between them. From germline, CDR1 is KGHSH and CDR2 LQKENI. The CDR3 loop is CASSPLSGPEETQYF. CDR3 in DNA: TGTGCCAGCTCACCACTATCAGGGCCTGAAGAGACCCAGTACTTC.

This clonotype was recorded at least ten times. The V gene is TRBV27, the J gene TRBJ1-2; D is unresolved. The CDR3 is made up of 13 amino acids. The germline CDR1 and CDR2 sequences are MNHEY and SMNVEV (reference sequence). Trimming stripped 3 bases from V and 5 bases from J, with 10 bases between. CDR3 DNA sequence: TGTGCCAGCAGTTTCAGGTCTGGGTATGGCTACACCTTC. Residues: CASSFRSGYGYTF.

The sample holds many counts of this clonotype. This chain joins TRBV7-3 and TRBJ2-3; 7 nucleotides agree with TRBD1. Germline CDR1 and CDR2: SGHTA and FQGTGA. This CDR3 is 15 amino acids long. J gave up 5 bases and V 5 bases, and 10 bases lay outside the gene matches. The CDR3 region has the DNA TGTGCCAGCAGCGCACAGGGGTTCGGTGGAGATACGCAGTATTTT. Translating gives CASSAQGFGGDTQYF.

This clonotype came up a few times. The V call is TRBV20-1, the J call TRBJ2-1; 9 bases line up with TRBD2. There are 16 residues in the CDR3. The junction had 3 bases not matched to a gene; V was cut back by 0 bases and J by 0 bases. The germline gives CDR1 DFQATT, CDR2 SNEGSKA (reference sequence). CDR3 in amino acids: CSARDQTSGSYNEQFF. CDR3 nucleotides: TGCAGTGCTAGAGATCAGACTAGCGGCTCCTACAATGAGCAGTTCTTC.

The V gene is TRBV5-1, the J gene TRBJ2-5; tentatively, D is TRBD1 or TRBD2 (5 bases each). CDR3 length: 14 residues. CDR1 SGHRS and CDR2 YFSETQ come from the germline V gene. Trimming shortened V by 1 base and J by 7 bases, and 14 bases separated the two germline ends. CDR3 protein: CASSLMGDRGTQYF. The CDR3 bases are TGCGCCAGCAGCTTGATGGGGGACCGCGGGACCCAGTACTTC.

This clonotype was detected ten times or more. The chain combines TRBV29-1 with TRBJ1-2; D remains unclear. The V gene lost 0 bases and the J gene lost 4 bases, with 9 bases spanning the gap. The germline gives CDR1 SQVTM, CDR2 ANQGSEA. There are 13 residues in the CDR3. CDR3 in DNA: TGCAGCGTTGAAGACGGAACAGCCTATGGCTACACCTTC. Its protein is CSVEDGTAYGYTF.

This clonotype was counted only a few times. The chain recombines TRBV5-1 with TRBJ2-1; 10 bases line up with TRBD2. CDR1 is SGHRS and CDR2 is YFSETQ in the germline V gene. This CDR3 region has 15 residues. J lost 4 bases, V lost 4 bases, and 5 bases had no gene match. The CDR3 spells CASSRAGGLYNEQFF. The CDR3 DNA reads as TGCGCCAGCAGCCGAGCGGGAGGGTTGTACAATGAGCAGTTCTTC.

Many counts were recorded for this clonotype. The V and J genes are TRBV24-1 and TRBJ2-3, with D possibly matching TRBD1 (5 bases). Deletions cut 6 bases from V and 2 bases from J, with 14 bases between. This CDR3 region has 15 residues. The germline V gene encodes CDR1 KGHDR and CDR2 SFDVKD. CDR3 sequence: CATSIGVAYTDTQYF. In DNA, the CDR3 is TGTGCCACCAGTATAGGGGTAGCCTACACAGATACGCAGTATTTT.

At least ten counts were recorded for this clonotype. The CDR3 sequence is CASSGGQEDRRSYGYTF. The CDR3 DNA follows: TGTGCCAGCAGTGGTGGACAGGAGGACCGGCGTAGCTATGGCTACACCTTC. J is TRBJ1-2 and V is TRBV2; 7 nucleotides match TRBD1. The CDR3 runs to 17 residues. V lost 4 bases, J lost 4 bases, and 15 bases stayed unmatched. Germline V gene data show CDR1 as SNHLY and CDR2 as FYNNEI.

This clonotype showed up many times. V usage is TRBV7-2 and J usage is TRBJ2-1; TRBD2 might be the D (6 bases). This CDR3 has 15 amino acids. Per the germline V gene, CDR1 is SGHTA and CDR2 is FQGNSA. V lost 1 base and J 6 bases, leaving 13 bases between the germline ends. The CDR3, as DNA: TGTGCCAGCAGCTTAGTATCTGCGGGACTCAATGAGCAGTTCTTC. Translated: CASSLVSAGLNEQFF.

This clonotype showed up many times. One end of the junction fails to match germline, which may point to a read error. CDR3 in DNA: TGTGCCAGCAGTGAGACAGAAACACTGTTTTTT. Its protein product is CASSETETLFF. This chain connects TRBV12-3 or TRBV12-4 to TRBJ1-4, with D possibly TRBD1 on 5 matching bases. CDR3 length equals 11 residues.

At least ten counts were recorded for this clonotype. V is TRBV3-1 and J is TRBJ2-7; weak D call: TRBD2 (5 bases). The CDR3 totals 14 residues. V was cut by 8 bases and J by 2 bases, with 16 bases left in between. Germline CDR1 reads LGHDT; CDR2 reads YNNKEL (reference sequence). Written as DNA, the CDR3 is TGTGCCAGCTGCCCCCGTGAGCGGACCTACGAGCAGTACTTC. It codes for CASCPRERTYEQYF.

This clonotype was counted a few times. This rearrangement joins TRBV24-1 to TRBJ1-1; D not certain. The CDR3 runs 13 residues. The V gene lost 5 bases and the J gene lost 5 bases, with 11 bases spanning the gap. Germline loops: CDR1 KGHDR, CDR2 SFDVKD. The CDR3, as DNA: TGTGCCACCAGTGGCAACAGTGGGACTGAAGCTTTCTTT. Translated, it gives CATSGNSGTEAFF.

This clonotype was detected many times. The chain couples TRBV2 to TRBJ2-7; the match to TRBD1 covers 7 bases. CDR3 length: 13 amino acids. Looked up from germline, CDR1 is SNHLY and CDR2 is FYNNEI. V shed 5 bases, J shed 5 bases, and the junction held 6 bases outside the gene matches. CDR3 sequence: CASSFRGQNEQYF. For the CDR3, the DNA is TGTGCCAGCAGTTTTAGGGGGCAGAACGAGCAGTACTTC.

The V gene is TRBV11-2, the J gene TRBJ2-3; D gene unclear. Between the trimmed V and J ends, which lost 5 bases and 1 base, there was a span of 13 bases. The length of the CDR3 is 15 residues. CDR1 is SGHAT and CDR2 is FQNNGV in the germline V gene. The CDR3: CASSIVNRRTDTQYF. The CDR3 nucleotides read TGTGCCAGCAGCATAGTGAACAGACGCACAGATACGCAGTATTTT. The complete variable domain, with remaining parts taken from reference TRBV11-2 and TRBJ2-3, reads EAGVAQSPRYKIIEKRQSVAFWCNPISGHATLYWYQQILGQGPKLLIQFQNNGVVDDSQLPKDRFSAERLKGVDSTLKIQPAKLEDSAVYLCASSIVNRRTDTQYFGPGTRLTVL.

This clonotype was seen many times. The chain is built from TRBV11-2 and TRBJ2-1, with unresolved D. Trimming took 1 base from V and 9 from J, leaving 10 bases between them. The germline V gene encodes CDR1 SGHAT and CDR2 FQNNGV. CDR3 length: 13 amino acids. The CDR3 sequence is CASSLGRVGEQFF. Written as DNA, the CDR3 is TGTGCCAGCAGCTTAGGACGGGTGGGTGAGCAGTTCTTC. The full variable domain, rest sourced from reference TRBV11-2 and TRBJ2-1, is EAGVAQSPRYKIIEKRQSVAFWCNPISGHATLYWYQQILGQGPKLLIQFQNNGVVDDSQLPKDRFSAERLKGVDSTLKIQPAKLEDSAVYLCASSLGRVGEQFFGPGTRLTVL.

The table lists this clonotype with many counts. V gene TRBV11-3 combines with J gene TRBJ2-2; TRBD1 aligns across 8 bases. CDR3 length equals 16 residues. J lost 1 base, V lost 5 bases, and 6 bases had no gene match. CDR1 is SGHNT and CDR2 is YENEEA in the germline V gene. In DNA, the CDR3 is TGTGCCAGCAGCGCCGGAGGACAGGGGAACACCGGGGAGCTGTTTTTT. Protein sequence: CASSAGGQGNTGELFF.